The 13 T cell receptor beta chains given below trace back to one sample, sequenced in a study of blood T cell repertoires in COVID-19. Sequencing used immunoSEQ multiplex PCR; TCRdb keeps in-frame clones, though not all of them. The repertoire holds about 40,000 clones, with approximately 89% as singletons. Material: peripheral blood. These receptors were obtained from an older woman with acute or convalescent COVID-19.

This chain uses TRBV7-9 with TRBJ2-3; a weak D match, TRBD1 (6 bases). Germline V lookup: CDR1 SEHNR, CDR2 FQNEAQ (reference sequence). CDR3 length: 17 residues. Trimming removed 1 base at V and 2 bases at J, with 16 bases between. The CDR3 nucleotides read TGTGCCAGCAGCTTAGGGATCGAGACAGGACTCACAGATACGCAGTATTTT. This codes for CASSLGIETGLTDTQYF. The entire variable domain, with the rest obtained from reference TRBV7-9 and TRBJ2-3, is as follows: DTGVSQNPRHKITKRGQNVTFRCDPISEHNRLYWYRQTLGQGPEFLTYFQNEAQLEKSRLLSDRFSAERPKGSFSTLEIQRTEQGDSAMYLCASSLGIETGLTDTQYFGPGTRLTVL.

The J gene is TRBJ2-5, the V gene TRBV7-2; TRBD2 matches 9 bases. The trim removed 5 bases at V and 5 bases at J, leaving 6 bases unmatched. The CDR3 contains 14 residues. CDR1 and CDR2 (germline): SGHTA, FQGNSA. This CDR3 is CASSGRTSVETQYF. In DNA, the CDR3 is TGTGCCAGCAGCGGGCGGACTAGCGTCGAGACCCAGTACTTC.

V usage is TRBV5-1 and J usage is TRBJ2-1, with 10 nucleotides matching TRBD2. Germline lookup yields CDR1 SGHRS and CDR2 YFSETQ. The ends lost 0 bases at V and 13 bases at J; junction bases unmatched: 10. The CDR3 is made up of 15 amino acids. The CDR3 region is CASSLAGSVAGGQFF. CDR3 sequence (DNA): TGCGCCAGCAGCTTGGCCGGGTCGGTAGCGGGGGGTCAGTTCTTC.

The genes are TRBV15 and TRBJ2-1, with D uncertain. CDR1 and CDR2 (germline): LNHNV, YYDKDF (reference sequence). The CDR3 totals 12 residues. Trimming shortened V by 0 bases and J by 10 bases, and 7 bases separated the two germline ends. CDR3 nucleotide sequence: TGTGCCACCAGCAGAGATGTTCAGGAGCAGTTCTTC. It yields the protein CATSRDVQEQFF.

This chain joins TRBV12-3 or TRBV12-4 and TRBJ1-2; 8 bases match TRBD1. The CDR3 consists of 13 residues. V shed 3 bases and J 7 bases; nucleotides not matched to a gene: 4. Written as DNA, the CDR3 is TGTGCCAGCAGTTTCGGGACAGGTGCTGGCTACACCTTC. Translated, it gives CASSFGTGAGYTF.

This clone showed up just a few times. V is TRBV9 and J is TRBJ1-1, with D possibly matching TRBD1 (6 bases). The CDR3 is made up of 14 amino acids. Per germline, CDR1 SGDLS and CDR2 YYNGEE. Trimming removed 0 bases at V and 3 bases at J, with 9 bases between. The CDR3 sequence: CASSVGNRDTEAFF. CDR3 nucleotide sequence: TGTGCCAGCAGCGTAGGGAACAGGGACACTGAAGCTTTCTTT.

This clone was seen just once. V and J are TRBV7-9 and TRBJ1-5, with 8 bases fitting TRBD1. The CDR3 is 15 amino acids. Germline values: CDR1 SEHNR, CDR2 FQNEAQ (reference sequence). After removal of 4 bases from V and 4 bases from J, the junction contained 6 bases not matched to a gene. The CDR3 DNA reads as TGTGCCAGCAGCTCAAGCACAGGGGGAAATCAGCCCCAGCATTTT. Its translation is CASSSSTGGNQPQHF. Filled out from reference TRBV7-9 and TRBJ1-5, the complete variable domain reads DTGVSQNPRHKITKRGQNVTFRCDPISEHNRLYWYRQTLGQGPEFLTYFQNEAQLEKSRLLSDRFSAERPKGSFSTLEIQRTEQGDSAMYLCASSSSTGGNQPQHFGDGTRLSIL.

The genes are TRBV5-6 and TRBJ1-5; TRBD1 might be the D (5 bases). CDR3 size: 16 residues. CDR1 is SGHDT and CDR2 is YYEEEE in the germline V gene. Trimming pared 3 bases from V and 6 bases from J, leaving 19 bases between. CDR3 region: CASSSMTRGSSQPQHF. CDR3 bases: TGTGCCAGCAGCTCAATGACCCGGGGGTCCAGTCAGCCCCAGCATTTT.

The V and J genes are TRBV14 and TRBJ2-2; D is uncertain. The CDR3 consists of 14 residues. Trimming took off 1 base at V and 3 bases at J, with 6 bases between the two ends. Germline V gene sequence: CDR1 SGHDN, CDR2 FVKESK. DNA of the CDR3: TGTGCCAGCAGCCAAGCTCTTCACACCGGGGAGCTGTTTTTT. Protein product: CASSQALHTGELFF.

The CDR3 nucleotides are TGTGCCAGCAGCTTACAGGGGGAACAGAGAGAGCTGTTTTTT. Encoded protein: CASSLQGEQRELFF. This rearrangement joins TRBV11-1 to TRBJ2-2, with 7 bases matching TRBD1. Germline V gene lookup returns CDR1 SGHAT and CDR2 FQDESV (reference sequence). This CDR3 has 14 residues. V was clipped by 2 bases and J by 11 bases; unmatched bases: 8. Variable domain in full (rest from reference TRBV11-1 and TRBJ2-2): EAEVAQSPRYKITEKSQAVAFWCDPISGHATLYWYRQILGQGPELLVQFQDESVVDDSQLPKDRFSAERLKGVDSTLKIQPAELGDSAMYLCASSLQGEQRELFFGEGSRLTVL.

The rearrangement uses TRBV7-2 and TRBJ1-4; D is possibly TRBD1 (6 bases). Germline V lookup: CDR1 SGHTA, CDR2 FQGNSA. This CDR3 has 15 residues. V shed 2 bases and J shed 6 bases, with 13 bases lying between them. The CDR3 protein is CASSLTGTYHEKLFF. CDR3 bases: TGTGCCAGCAGCTTAACCGGGACATATCATGAAAAACTGTTTTTT.

This clone has more than one count but fewer than ten. The J gene is TRBJ2-1, the V gene TRBV7-9, with 9 nucleotides matching TRBD1. The CDR3 spans 14 residues. With V trimmed by 8 bases and J by 2 bases, 4 bases remained unmatched. Germline CDR1 and CDR2: SEHNR and FQNEAQ (reference sequence). CDR3 nucleotide sequence: TGTGCCAGCGGACAGGGGCGCGCCTACAATGAGCAGTTCTTC. It encodes CASGQGRAYNEQFF.

The rearrangement uses TRBV6-4 and TRBJ2-2; 7 nucleotides align to TRBD1. Germline loops: CDR1 MRHNA, CDR2 SNTAGT. The CDR3 is 15 residues long. Unmatched junction bases numbered 2, after V lost 4 bases and J lost 0 bases. The chain's CDR3 is CASSAGQTNTGELFF. The DNA of the CDR3 is TGTGCCAGCAGTGCGGGACAGACGAACACCGGGGAGCTGTTTTTT.